The subject of this entry is one TCR beta chain. This clone showed up just once. This clone's antigen is unknown. No much larger clonotype is one base removed from it; base qualities were not supplied. This specimen belongs to a study of graft-versus-host responses after intestinal transplantation listed by TCRdb under 2021. Some background on the complete study: The transplants that recipients received were multivisceral, liver-intestinal, or isolated intestinal. Every recipient was given anti-thymocyte globulin induction, then maintenance tacrolimus and steroids for 3 to 4 years. After intestinal transplantation, graft-versus-host and host-versus-graft alloreactive T cell clones were followed in the graft, circulation and bone marrow using bulk TCR-beta CDR3 sequencing. Alloreactive clones were identified by sequencing pre-transplant mixed lymphocyte reaction products and comparing these products with unstimulated pre-transplant donor and recipient T cells. A cohort of about two dozen intestinal transplant recipients, including one retransplant, was enrolled, and a few patients lacking pretransplant specimens were excluded. A peak of at least 4% donor T cells among recipient peripheral blood mononuclear cells was the definition used for donor T cell macrochimerism. Samples from a few later patients were sequenced in-house on an Illumina MiSeq with MiXCR processing rather than by the commercial service. Beyond this particular receptor, the publication reports: The conclusions were limited by the relatively low number and heterogeneity of the intestinal transplant patients. In patients with donor T cell macrochimerism, the allografts had high GvH to HvG T cell clonal ratios. GvH clones were found in recipient bone marrow, and some of the GvH clones appeared earlier in ileal mucosa or blood, which is consistent with an intestinal mucosal origin. Early after transplant, declines in HvG clones were associated with peak levels of circulating GvH clones.

V is trimmed back by 4 bases and J by 5 bases, and the junction contains 4 bases that no gene match accounts for. The CDR3, from cysteine to phenylalanine, totals 15 residues. The DNA shown is the 45-base CDR3, in frame from base 1. CDR1 and CDR2 were assigned from the germline V gene as SGDLS and YYNGEE. According to the study, the label for this sample's time point signals: cells obtained before transplantation from donor or recipient. CD3+CD4+ and CD3+CD8+ populations were FACS-sorted from unstimulated pre-transplant donor and recipient cells taken from spleen or lymph nodes. Library preparation employed the immunoSEQ multiplex PCR assay. In most patients, genomic DNA was isolated using the Qiagen DNeasy Blood and Tissue Kit and sent frozen to Adaptive Biotechnologies for TCR sequencing. For most patients, genomic DNA was subjected to high-throughput TCR-beta CDR3 sequencing by Adaptive Biotechnologies. As for the original processing: TCR sequencing data were retrieved from Adaptive's ImmunoSEQ software for about 17 patients, whereas three other patients were processed with MiXCR and VDJtools. To correct CD4 versus CD8 sorting errors, any sequence found in both subsets at a frequency ratio below 5:1 was removed. CDR3 nucleotide sequences shared between donor and recipient were removed because their origin could not be assigned. To count as alloreactive, a clone needed at least 2-fold expansion over unstimulated cells and a minimum CFSE-low frequency of 0.002% (template counts) or 0.001% (read counts). A clone was considered mappable if detected in the sequenced pre-transplant spleen, lymph node, or MLR CFSE-low populations of the donor or recipient. The cumulative frequency of alloreactive clones was calculated as a percentage of all sequences, weighted by copy number. This is the immuneACCESS table as TCRdb keeps it, with only in-frame sequences that have V and J called. A part of the clones is gone; compared with another copy, unresolved V genes explain less than half, and the rest is unexplained. From that table come the V and J calls and clone size; the DNA was used to work out D and trimming. Counted in this sample were about 120,000 clones; about nine tenths of them appeared once. The ten largest clonotypes hold about 0.18% of the sample.

The TCR comes from a human donor who received an intestinal transplant. The V and J segments used are TRBV9 and TRBJ2-3; a stretch of 13 junction bases matches TRBD2. The sequences come from unstimulated CD4+ T cells sorted from spleen or lymph node cells, collected before intestinal transplant. The CDR3 corresponds to CASSSGLAGEDTQYF. The DNA sequence is as follows: TGTGCCAGCAGCTCTGGACTAGCGGGAGAAGATACGCAGTATTTT.